This T cell receptor (beta chain) was recorded in a study of cytomegalovirus exposure and HLA in healthy donors. Amplification used 60 Vbeta primers and 13 Jbeta primers. This table comes from immunoSEQ multiplex PCR, and its TCRdb copy is limited to in-frame clones, with some not included. Of some 200,000 clones detected, approximately 78% appear once; the ten largest clones hold under 0.9%. As regards this clone: Antigen: not known.

CDR3 length equals 16 residues. V lost 3 bases and J 2 bases, leaving 13 bases between the germline ends. Germline loops: CDR1 ENHRY, CDR2 SYGVKD. Findings and caveats of the study: HLA alleles showed associations with about 17,000 TCR beta sequences in a later analysis, at a 0.05 false discovery rate.

Sequences were obtained from PBMCs. The receptor was derived from a woman between 18 and 29 years old in good health and CMV-seronegative. The chain uses TRBV10-3 and TRBJ1-4; no clear D gene. The CDR3 DNA follows: TGTGCCATCAGTGACCTGGGGAGCTCGACTAATGAAAAACTGTTTTTT. This encodes CAISDLGSSTNEKLFF.